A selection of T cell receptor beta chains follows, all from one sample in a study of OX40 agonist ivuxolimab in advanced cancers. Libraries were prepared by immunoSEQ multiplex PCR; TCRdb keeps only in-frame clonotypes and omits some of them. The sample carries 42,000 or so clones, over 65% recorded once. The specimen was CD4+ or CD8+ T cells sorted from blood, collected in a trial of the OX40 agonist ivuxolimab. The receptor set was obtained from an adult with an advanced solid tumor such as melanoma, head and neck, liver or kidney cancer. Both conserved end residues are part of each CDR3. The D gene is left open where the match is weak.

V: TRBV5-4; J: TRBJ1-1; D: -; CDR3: CASSLGGGTANVDTEAFF
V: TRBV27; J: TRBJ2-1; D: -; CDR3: CASSLRAINEQFF
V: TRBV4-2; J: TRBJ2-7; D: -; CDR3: CASSQGTEFPYEQYF
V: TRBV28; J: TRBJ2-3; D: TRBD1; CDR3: CASSLDGTGDTQYF
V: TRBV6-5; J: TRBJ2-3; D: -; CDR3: CASSTADTQYF
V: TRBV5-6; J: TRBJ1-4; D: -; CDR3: CASSFGVANEKLFF
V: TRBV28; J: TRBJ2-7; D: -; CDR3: CASSLYTPSYEQYF
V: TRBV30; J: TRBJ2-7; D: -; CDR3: CAWSVLGSFAYEQYF
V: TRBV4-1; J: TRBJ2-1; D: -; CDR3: CASSQQENEQFF
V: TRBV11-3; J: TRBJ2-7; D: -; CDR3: CASSLGSYEQYF
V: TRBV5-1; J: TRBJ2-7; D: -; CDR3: CASSSRAGSYEQYF
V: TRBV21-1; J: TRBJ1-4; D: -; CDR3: CASSKGPSAGEKLFF
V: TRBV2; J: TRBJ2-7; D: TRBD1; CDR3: CASLGQVLISYEQYF
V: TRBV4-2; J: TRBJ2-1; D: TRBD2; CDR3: CASSQGSGAYNEQFF
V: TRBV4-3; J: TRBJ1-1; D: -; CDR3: CASSPSYRDRSTEAFF
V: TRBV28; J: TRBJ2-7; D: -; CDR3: CASSLTTGETYEQYF
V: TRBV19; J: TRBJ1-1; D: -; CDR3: CASTLVWGNTEAFF
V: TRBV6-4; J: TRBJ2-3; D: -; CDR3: CASSEAGTGTDTQYF
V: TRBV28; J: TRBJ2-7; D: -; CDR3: CASSSLQGPPLYEQYF
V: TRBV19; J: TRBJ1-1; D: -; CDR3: CASSIEVRMNTEAFF
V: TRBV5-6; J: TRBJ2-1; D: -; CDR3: CASSLPSEGFYNEQFF
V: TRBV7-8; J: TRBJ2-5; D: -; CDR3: CASSPPGQLQETQYF
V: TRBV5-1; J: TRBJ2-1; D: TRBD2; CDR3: CASSSHGSSGGGNEQFF
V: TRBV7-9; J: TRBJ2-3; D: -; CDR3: CASSLVTTPDTQYF
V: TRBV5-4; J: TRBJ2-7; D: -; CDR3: CASSLFPDEQYF
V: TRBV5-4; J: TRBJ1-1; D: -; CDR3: CASSFGRNTEAFF
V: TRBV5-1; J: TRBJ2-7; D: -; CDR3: CASSAPSPDEQYF
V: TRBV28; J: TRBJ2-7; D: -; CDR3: CASSPAFGEQYF
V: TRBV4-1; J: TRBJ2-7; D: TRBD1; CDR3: CASSQVQGAGYEQYF
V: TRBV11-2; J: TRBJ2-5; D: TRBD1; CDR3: CASSLAGQGGETQYF
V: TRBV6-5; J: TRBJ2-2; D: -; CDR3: CASSYRVEAGELFF
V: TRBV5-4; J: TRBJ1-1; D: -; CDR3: CASTANTEAFF
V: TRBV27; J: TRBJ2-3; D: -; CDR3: CASSGGLWPDTQYF
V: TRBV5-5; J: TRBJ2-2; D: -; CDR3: CASSWGGELFF
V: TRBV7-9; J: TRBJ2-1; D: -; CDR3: CASSLAGAPKGLFF
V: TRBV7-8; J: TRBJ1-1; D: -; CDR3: CASSFPNTEAFF
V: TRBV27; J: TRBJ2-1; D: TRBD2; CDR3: CASQPGLAGGARYNEQFF
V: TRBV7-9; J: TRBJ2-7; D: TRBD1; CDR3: CASSVNSGQMVYEQYF
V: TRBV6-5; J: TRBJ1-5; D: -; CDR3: CASSYSVNQPQHF
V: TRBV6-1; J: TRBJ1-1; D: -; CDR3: CASSSYTEAFF
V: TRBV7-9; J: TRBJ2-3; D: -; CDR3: CASSPTDTQYF
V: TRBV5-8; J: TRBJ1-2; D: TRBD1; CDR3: CASSLRYRGEYGYTF
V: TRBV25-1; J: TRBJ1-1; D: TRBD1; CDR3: CDLGTGEFPEAFF
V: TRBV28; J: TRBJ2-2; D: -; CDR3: CASSTNRGGTGELFF
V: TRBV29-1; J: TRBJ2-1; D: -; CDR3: CSVVGSSYNEQFF
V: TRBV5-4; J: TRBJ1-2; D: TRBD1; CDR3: CASTAGGVDGYTF
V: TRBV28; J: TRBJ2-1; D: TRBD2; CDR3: CASSFRREGRWAHNEQFF
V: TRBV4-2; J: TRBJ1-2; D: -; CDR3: CASSRNRADYGYTF
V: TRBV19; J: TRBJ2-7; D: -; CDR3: CASSIGAEQYF
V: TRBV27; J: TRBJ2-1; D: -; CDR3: CAIWGGDNEQFF
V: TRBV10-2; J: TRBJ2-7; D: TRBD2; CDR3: CASSNSGTSGSGEQYF